The subject of this entry is one T cell receptor (beta chain). Looked up from germline, CDR1 is KGHSH and CDR2 is LQKENI. The ends were cut back, 6 bases at V and 4 bases at J, with 12 bases in the middle. The CDR3 has 13 residues. The protocol was immunoSEQ multiplex PCR, while the TCRdb copy is restricted to in-frame clones and leaves out a portion. The sample lists approximately 23,000 clones; 90% were seen once. This specimen belongs to a study of blood T cell repertoires in COVID-19. Study-wide context: The United States, Italy and Spain provided the acute and convalescent COVID-19 samples. Sources were T cells, B-cell-depleted T cells, or PBMCs; the material itself was cDNA or gDNA.

The rearrangement joins TRBV18 to TRBJ1-1, with TRBD1 as a possible D gene (6 bases). Sequencing was performed on peripheral blood. The clonotype was recovered from a man between 70 and 80 years old with acute or convalescent COVID-19. The CDR3 protein is CASSGGAATEAFF. The CDR3 nucleotides read TGTGCCAGCTCGGGGGGGGCGGCCACTGAAGCTTTCTTT.